One and the same sample provided the 13 T cell receptor beta chains below, sequenced in a study of CD8 T cells in ankylosing spondylitis. TCRdb reprocessed the 5' RACE reads via MiXCR and lists one record per CDR3 protein. The data hold some 140,000 distinct CDR3 sequences, with roughly 6.6% observed a single time. Sequencing was done on a sample of blood, either unsorted or a sorted T cell fraction (not recorded which). These receptors were obtained from a female donor with ankylosing spondylitis or in good health (not recorded which).

The rearrangement joins TRBV30 to TRBJ2-2; 10 bases map to TRBD2. The CDR3 contains 15 residues. Germline CDR1 reads GTSNPN; CDR2 reads SVGIG (reference sequence). V dropped 3 bases and J dropped 4; count of bases not matched to a gene: 5. The chain's CDR3 is CAWRGGLAPTGELFF. The CDR3 coding sequence is TGTGCCTGGAGAGGGGGACTAGCGCCCACCGGGGAGCTGTTTTTT.

This clonotype has a count of ten or more. V gene TRBV7-9 combines with J gene TRBJ2-5; D not resolved. Germline V lookup: CDR1 SEHNR, CDR2 FQNEAQ (reference sequence). The CDR3 totals 14 residues. Between the trimmed V and J ends, which lost 1 base and 4 bases, there was a span of 10 bases. This CDR3 reads CASSLVGGGETQYF. The CDR3 DNA is TGTGCCAGCAGCTTAGTGGGTGGTGGAGAGACCCAGTACTTC.

This clonotype appeared many times. The V gene is TRBV6-2 or TRBV6-3, the J gene TRBJ1-5, with D possibly matching TRBD1 (6 bases). The V end was cut by 6 bases, the J end by 1 base, with 10 bases between. CDR3 length: 14 residues. CDR1 and CDR2 from the germline V gene are MNHEY and SVGEGT. The CDR3 DNA is TGTGCCAGCAGACTCGACAGGAGCAATCAGCCCCAGCATTTT. This encodes CASRLDRSNQPQHF.

This clonotype was recorded many times. V is TRBV5-1 and J is TRBJ2-7; D ambiguous. Trimming left V 0 bases short and J 3 bases short, with 7 bases between. This CDR3 is built from 13 residues. Germline V gene data show CDR1 as SGHRS and CDR2 as YFSETQ. CDR3 sequence (DNA): TGCGCCAGCAGCTTGGTTGGTATCTACGAGCAGTACTTC. This translates into CASSLVGIYEQYF.

This clonotype was counted ten times or more. The V and J genes are TRBV30 and TRBJ2-7; D gene uncertain. Deletions cut 0 bases from V and 5 bases from J, with 8 bases between. The CDR3 is 12 residues long. From germline, CDR1 is GTSNPN and CDR2 SVGIG (reference sequence). CDR3: CAWSVARNEQYF. CDR3 coding DNA: TGTGCCTGGAGTGTAGCGCGGAACGAGCAGTACTTC.

This clonotype was recorded many times. V gene TRBV5-1 combines with J gene TRBJ1-2; D gene ambiguous. Germline-derived CDR1 and CDR2 are SGHRS and YFSETQ. Trimming cost V 1 base and J 7 bases, with 11 bases left between them. CDR3 size: 13 residues. The CDR3 DNA reads as TGCGCCAGCAGCTTGCGGGTCTTTGGTGGCTACACCTTC. This gives the protein CASSLRVFGGYTF.

This clonotype was observed at least ten times. This sequence joins TRBV4-1 and TRBJ2-3, with 11 bases fitting TRBD2. J gave up 3 bases and V 1 base, and 6 bases lay outside the gene matches. The CDR3 runs 17 residues. The germline V gene has CDR1 MGHRA and CDR2 YSYEKL. The CDR3: CASSQGLAGGPTDTQYF. The CDR3 region has the DNA TGCGCCAGCAGCCAAGGATTAGCGGGGGGGCCTACAGATACGCAGTATTTT.

Ten or more counts support this clonotype. This chain links TRBV7-8 with TRBJ1-2; D may be TRBD1 (5 bases). V was shortened by 1 base and J by 4 bases, with 13 bases between the two germline ends. In germline, CDR1 is SGHVS, CDR2 FQNEAQ. The CDR3 has 15 residues. The CDR3 loop reads CASSLGGWGSYGYTF. CDR3 bases: TGTGCCAGCAGCTTAGGGGGTTGGGGGTCCTATGGCTACACCTTC.

This clonotype showed up many times. The rearrangement joins TRBV29-1 to TRBJ2-7; D uncertain. The CDR3 totals 10 residues. Germline-derived CDR1 and CDR2 are SQVTM and ANQGSEA. Trimming took 6 bases from V and 5 from J, leaving 8 bases between them. The CDR3 nucleotides are TGCAGCGTGACGCAGCACGAGCAGTACTTC. Amino acids: CSVTQHEQYF.

This clonotype was seen many times. CDR3: CASSSDRKFRNSPLHF. The CDR3 coding sequence is TGTGCCAGCAGTTCCGACAGAAAGTTTAGGAATTCACCCCTCCACTTT. The V call is TRBV6-5, the J call TRBJ1-6; D possibly corresponds to TRBD1 (5 bases). CDR3 length: 16 amino acids. CDR1 and CDR2 from the germline V gene are MNHEY and SVGAGI. The ends were cut back, 4 bases at V and 7 bases at J, with 17 bases in the middle.

The gene calls are TRBV7-9 and TRBJ2-5, with 12 bases that match TRBD2. The CDR3 totals 16 residues. Germline CDR1 is SEHNR and CDR2 is FQNEAQ (reference sequence). V was clipped by 5 bases and J by 4 bases; unmatched bases: 8. CDR3 DNA sequence: TGTGCCAGCAGCCCTCAAGGGGGACTAGCGGGAGAGACCCAGTACTTC. Translating gives CASSPQGGLAGETQYF.

This clonotype was seen repeatedly, ten times or more. This sequence joins TRBV7-2 and TRBJ2-3; TRBD1 matches 7 bases. Trimming took 2 bases from V and 4 from J; bases not matched to a gene: 6. The CDR3 length is 15 residues. Germline loops: CDR1 SGHTA, CDR2 FQGNSA. In DNA form, the CDR3 reads TGTGCCAGCAGCTTAAGTACAGGGGCAGCAGATACGCAGTATTTT. This translates into CASSLSTGAADTQYF.

This clonotype came up many times. The chain joins TRBV7-2 to TRBJ1-2; 10 bases are a match to TRBD1. The junction had 5 bases not matched to a gene; V was cut back by 1 base and J by 3 bases. This CDR3 contains 16 residues. Germline-derived CDR1 and CDR2 are SGHTA and FQGNSA. CDR3 sequence: CASSLVRTGGDYGYTF. The DNA for the CDR3 is TGTGCCAGCAGCTTAGTTAGGACAGGGGGTGACTATGGCTACACCTTC.